A selection of T cell receptor beta chains follows, all from one sample in a study of graft-versus-host responses after intestinal transplantation. Sequencing used immunoSEQ multiplex PCR; TCRdb keeps in-frame clones, though not all of them. This table holds 30,000 to 45,000 clones, under 85% found once. The source was PBMCs, collected less than 1,400 days after transplant. Receptor source: a human patient who received an intestinal transplant, so some T cells may come from the graft donor. CDR3s include the opening cysteine and the closing phenylalanine or tryptophan. D genes are given only for firm matches. A clone size is listed for some rows: how often the clone was seen (once, few, many), or a class if it is expanded.

v_gene	d_gene	j_gene	abundance	CDR3aa	CDR3nt
TRBV19	-	TRBJ2-6	-	CASSILGSGANVLTF	TGTGCCAGTAGTATCTTGGGTTCTGGGGCCAACGTCCTGACTTTC
TRBV4-2	TRBD2	TRBJ2-7	-	CASSPPGGHYEQYF	TGTGCCAGCTCCCCCCCGGGAGGTCACTACGAGCAGTACTTC
TRBV23-1	-	TRBJ1-5	-	CASSLRLLRPRINSNQPQHF	TGCGCCAGCAGTCTTCGGCTCCTACGACCCCGCATTAATAGCAATCAGCCCCAGCATTTT
TRBV7-2	TRBD1	TRBJ2-7	-	CASSMGTGAYEQYF	TGTGCCAGCAGCATGGGGACAGGAGCCTACGAGCAGTACTTC
TRBV6-4	-	TRBJ2-7	-	CASSDRVYEQYF	TGTGCCAGCAGTGACAGGGTTTACGAGCAGTACTTC
TRBV27	-	TRBJ2-1	-	CASSSISLSPQDNEQFF	TGTGCCAGCAGTTCCATTTCTCTATCGCCTCAGGACAATGAGCAGTTCTTC
TRBV7-8	TRBD2	TRBJ2-7	-	CASSLALAGAEQYF	TGTGCCAGCAGCTTAGCACTAGCGGGAGCCGAGCAGTACTTC
TRBV9	TRBD1	TRBJ2-5	-	CASSAGRSWDSQETQYF	TGTGCCAGCAGCGCTGGGCGAAGTTGGGACAGCCAAGAGACCCAGTACTTC
TRBV10-3	TRBD1	TRBJ2-7	-	CAISDRQGANEQYF	TGTGCCATCAGTGACCGACAGGGGGCCAACGAGCAGTACTTC
TRBV6-5	-	TRBJ2-7	once	CASSSPPYEQYF	TGTGCCAGCAGTTCGCCCCCCTACGAGCAGTACTTC
TRBV10-3	TRBD1	TRBJ2-1	-	CAISTDRAEQFF	TGTGCCATCAGTACGGACAGGGCGGAGCAGTTCTTC
TRBV6-1	TRBD1	TRBJ1-1	few	CASSEAETGFTEAFF	TGTGCCAGCAGTGAAGCGGAGACAGGGTTTACTGAAGCTTTCTTT
TRBV5-1	-	TRBJ1-1	-	CASSLAQGNTEAFF	TGCGCCAGCAGCTTGGCCCAGGGGAACACTGAAGCTTTCTTT
TRBV4-1	TRBD2	TRBJ2-3	-	CASSQVLAGYTDTQYF	TGCGCCAGCAGCCAAGTACTAGCGGGATACACAGATACGCAGTATTTT
TRBV11-2	TRBD2	TRBJ2-1	-	CASSSSGGPYNEQFF	TGTGCCAGCAGCTCTAGCGGGGGACCTTACAATGAGCAGTTCTTC
TRBV2	-	TRBJ2-7	-	CASSVRGEQYF	TGTGCCAGCAGTGTTAGAGGCGAGCAGTACTTC
TRBV5-4	TRBD2	TRBJ2-2	-	CASSLAAGAGELFF	TGTGCCAGCAGCTTGGCCGCGGGAGCCGGGGAGCTGTTTTTT
TRBV28	-	TRBJ2-1	once	CASSPRQQPNEQFF	TGTGCCAGCAGTCCCCGACAGCAGCCCAATGAGCAGTTCTTC
TRBV28	TRBD1	TRBJ2-5	once	CASSLGRDSGSWGTQYF	TGTGCCAGCAGTTTAGGCCGGGACAGCGGCAGTTGGGGGACCCAGTACTTC
TRBV5-1	TRBD1	TRBJ1-4	-	CASSLAGTGVNEKLFF	TGCGCCAGCAGCTTGGCAGGGACAGGGGTAAATGAAAAACTGTTTTTT
TRBV19	-	TRBJ2-6	-	CASSLEGGRGANVLTF	TGTGCCAGTTCCCTTGAGGGTGGACGTGGGGCCAACGTCCTGACTTTC
TRBV6-5	-	TRBJ2-7	-	CAGSYSEGAYEQYF	TGTGCCGGCAGTTACTCTGAGGGGGCCTACGAGCAGTACTTC
TRBV5-1	-	TRBJ2-2	-	CASSLGQVRTTGELFF	TGCGCCAGCAGCTTGGGACAGGTTAGGACCACCGGGGAGCTGTTTTTT
TRBV5-4	-	TRBJ2-7	-	CASSPAPGAGYEQYF	TGTGCCAGCAGCCCCGCCCCGGGGGCGGGCTACGAGCAGTACTTC
TRBV4-1	TRBD2	TRBJ2-5	once	CASSQDPPRLAEEETQYF	TGCGCCAGCAGCCAAGATCCACCCCGACTAGCGGAGGAAGAGACCCAGTACTTC
TRBV6-5	-	TRBJ2-3	-	CASHQREQDTQYF	TGTGCCAGTCACCAAAGGGAGCAAGATACGCAGTATTTT
TRBV6-1	-	TRBJ1-6	-	CASSGELNNSPLHF	TGTGCCAGCAGTGGAGAGCTTAATAATTCACCCCTCCACTTT
TRBV4-1	-	TRBJ2-7	-	CASSQESSYEQYF	TGCGCCAGCAGCCAAGAGAGCTCCTACGAGCAGTACTTC
TRBV4-1	TRBD1	TRBJ2-7	-	CASSQDAAGGGYEQYF	TGCGCCAGCAGCCAAGACGCGGCAGGGGGCGGATACGAGCAGTACTTC
TRBV6-5	-	TRBJ2-3	few	CASSSIAGGGADTQYF	TGTGCCAGCAGTTCAATAGCTGGAGGGGGCGCAGATACGCAGTATTTT
TRBV6-4	TRBD2	TRBJ2-1	-	CASSEGGEGEQFF	TGTGCCAGCAGTGAGGGAGGGGAGGGTGAGCAGTTCTTC
TRBV29-1	-	TRBJ2-1	-	CSVEPLAGEQFF	TGCAGCGTTGAACCCCTAGCCGGTGAGCAGTTCTTC
TRBV9	-	TRBJ1-1	-	CASSEGNPGLNTEAFF	TGTGCCAGCAGCGAAGGGAACCCTGGTCTGAACACTGAAGCTTTCTTT
TRBV27	TRBD1	TRBJ2-7	-	CASSMDRGLQQYF	TGTGCCAGCAGTATGGACAGGGGGTTGCAGCAGTACTTC
TRBV19	-	TRBJ2-7	-	CASSIQDSSYEQYF	TGTGCCAGTAGTATTCAGGACAGCTCCTACGAGCAGTACTTC
TRBV6-5	TRBD1	TRBJ1-1	-	CASSYSLTGGTEAFF	TGTGCCAGCAGTTACTCTTTGACAGGGGGCACTGAAGCTTTCTTT
TRBV2	-	TRBJ2-5	-	CASSEVLGRGAQETQYF	TGTGCCAGCAGTGAGGTTCTGGGAAGGGGAGCCCAAGAGACCCAGTACTTC
TRBV5-4	-	TRBJ1-1	-	CASSAGEGRGTEAFF	TGTGCCAGCAGCGCCGGGGAAGGGAGGGGCACTGAAGCTTTCTTT
TRBV4-2	-	TRBJ1-5	-	CASSQEGFGNQPQHF	TGTGCCAGCAGCCAAGAGGGTTTCGGCAATCAGCCCCAGCATTTT
TRBV7-8	-	TRBJ1-2	-	CASSLERPWAARGYQKGLYTF	TGTGCCAGCAGCTTAGAACGACCTTGGGCGGCCAGGGGCTACCAGAAGGGTCTTTACACCTTC
TRBV4-2	TRBD2	TRBJ2-1	few	CASSQEGTSGYNEQFF	TGTGCCAGCAGCCAAGAGGGGACTAGCGGATACAATGAGCAGTTCTTC
TRBV6-1	TRBD2	TRBJ2-3	few	CASSEARGGDTQYF	TGTGCCAGCAGTGAAGCGCGCGGGGGGGATACGCAGTATTTT
TRBV6-5	TRBD1	TRBJ2-1	once	CASSYSGQGKNEQFF	TGTGCCAGCAGTTACTCTGGACAGGGTAAGAATGAGCAGTTCTTC
TRBV20-1	-	TRBJ1-2	-	CRVRLGDGYTF	TGCAGGGTACGCTTGGGGGATGGCTACACCTTC
TRBV7-2	-	TRBJ1-4	-	CASSLDGFNEKLFF	TGTGCCAGCAGCTTAGATGGCTTTAATGAAAAACTGTTTTTT
TRBV28	TRBD2	TRBJ2-3	-	CASSFGGSWSTDTQYF	TGTGCCAGCAGTTTTGGCGGGAGTTGGAGCACAGATACGCAGTATTTT
TRBV7-9	TRBD1	TRBJ1-2	once	CASSSYRDRAPGYTF	TGTGCCAGCAGCTCGTACCGGGACAGGGCCCCTGGCTACACCTTC
TRBV5-8	TRBD2	TRBJ2-4	-	CASSSRSGGPNIQYF	TGTGCCAGCAGTTCGCGGAGCGGGGGGCCAAACATTCAGTACTTC
TRBV29-1	-	TRBJ1-1	-	CSVEVNRGMRFF	TGCAGCGTTGAGGTAAATAGAGGTATGAGGTTCTTT
TRBV5-1	-	TRBJ1-6	-	CASSLGGGADGSPLHF	TGCGCCAGCAGCTTGGGTGGGGGCGCGGATGGTTCACCCCTCCACTTT
TRBV15	TRBD1	TRBJ2-1	-	CATSRGTDYNEQFF	TGTGCCACCAGCAGGGGGACAGACTACAATGAGCAGTTCTTC
TRBV28	TRBD1	TRBJ1-5	once	CASSSQTGGAFQPQHF	TGTGCCAGCAGTTCCCAGACAGGGGGCGCCTTTCAGCCCCAGCATTTT
TRBV28	-	TRBJ1-5	-	CASSFPQGNNQPQHF	TGTGCCAGCAGTTTCCCACAGGGAAACAATCAGCCCCAGCATTTT
TRBV30	TRBD1	TRBJ1-2	-	CAWSLQGGYSTF	TGTGCCTGGAGTTTACAGGGGGGATATTCCACCTTC